The 28 T cell receptor beta chains listed next were all sequenced from one sample in a study of blood T cell repertoires in COVID-19. Libraries were prepared by immunoSEQ multiplex PCR; TCRdb keeps only in-frame clonotypes and omits some of them. The sample consists of about 140,000 clones, around three quarters of them appearing once. The specimen was peripheral blood. The receptors were sampled from a man aged 55-75 years with acute or convalescent COVID-19.

The rearrangement uses TRBV7-2 and TRBJ2-3; TRBD2 aligns across 11 bases. The V segment lost 5 bases and the J segment 2 bases; nucleotides outside the gene matches: 3. The V gene's germline CDR1 is SGHTA and CDR2 FQGNSA. The CDR3 loop spans 15 amino acids. CDR3 sequence reads: CASSVTSGNTDTQYF. The CDR3 DNA follows: TGTGCCAGCAGCGTGACTAGCGGGAACACAGATACGCAGTATTTT.

The V call is TRBV12-3 or TRBV12-4, the J call TRBJ2-3, with a possible D match to TRBD2 (6 bases). V lost 1 base and J lost 4, with 6 bases in between. The CDR3 sequence is 13 residues long. CDR3: CASSLGLADTQYF. The CDR3 bases are TGTGCCAGCAGTTTAGGACTAGCAGATACGCAGTATTTT.

V usage is TRBV12-3 or TRBV12-4 and J usage is TRBJ1-5; D is uncertain. The CDR3 runs 11 residues. V lost 3 bases, J lost 11 bases, and 8 bases lay in between. CDR3 region: CASSFGGTQHF. In nucleotides, the CDR3 is TGTGCCAGCAGTTTCGGAGGGACCCAGCATTTT.

This clone was detected only once. This chain connects TRBV18 to TRBJ1-5; 7 bases align to TRBD1. V trimming: 6 bases; J trimming: 1 base; junction bases outside the gene matches: 12. Germline CDR1 and CDR2: KGHSH and LQKENI. The CDR3 has 17 amino acids. The CDR3 here is CASSRQGGGLSNQPQHF. Here the CDR3 DNA reads TGTGCCAGCTCGCGACAGGGAGGAGGTCTGAGCAATCAGCCCCAGCATTTT.

CDR3 bases: TGTGCCAGCAGCCCACGGACAGGGATCCCCGGGAGCTCCTACAATGAGCAGTTCTTC. Residues: CASSPRTGIPGSSYNEQFF. The chain combines TRBV7-9 with TRBJ2-1; the match to TRBD1 covers 8 bases. Trimming removed 5 bases from V and 0 bases from J; junction bases left unmatched: 15. The CDR3 has 19 amino acids. The V gene's germline CDR1 is SEHNR and CDR2 FQNEAQ (reference sequence).

The chain is built from TRBV6-5 and TRBJ2-7; no clear D. Germline CDR1 MNHEY, CDR2 SVGAGI. V dropped 2 bases and J dropped 2 bases, with 10 bases sitting between them. The CDR3 is 14 amino acids. CDR3 coding DNA: TGTGCCAGCAGTTACGCTGGGCAAGCCTACGAGCAGTACTTC. Encoded protein: CASSYAGQAYEQYF.

This clone was counted between two and nine times. This chain uses TRBV11-2 with TRBJ2-3; D is possibly TRBD2 (6 bases). This CDR3 has 17 residues. The germline CDR1 and CDR2 sequences are SGHAT and FQNNGV. V was trimmed by 0 bases and J by 2 bases, leaving 15 bases between them. Here the CDR3 DNA reads TGTGCCAGCAGCTTAGAGGGTTTGGGACTCTTCACAGATACGCAGTATTTT. This codes for CASSLEGLGLFTDTQYF.

This clone has a handful of counts. The chain recombines TRBV7-3 with TRBJ2-2; D is ambiguous. Trimming removed 3 bases at V and 4 bases at J, with 9 bases between. This CDR3 spans 14 amino acids. Germline-derived CDR1 and CDR2 are SGHTA and FQGTGA. CDR3 nucleotides: TGTGCCAGCAGCTTTTCAGCAGGCACCGGGGAGCTGTTTTTT. Translation: CASSFSAGTGELFF.

This clone has a handful of counts. This chain joins TRBV19 and TRBJ2-3; 8 bases map to TRBD2. This CDR3 comprises 16 residues. The V and J ends lost 0 bases and 7 bases, in that order; junction bases with no gene match: 9. Germline lookup yields CDR1 LNHDA and CDR2 SQIVND (reference sequence). CDR3 nucleotides: TGTGCCAGTAGTATAGATCTGGTAGCGGGACGGAATACGCAGTATTTT. As protein: CASSIDLVAGRNTQYF.

This clone occurred many times. This chain links TRBV2 with TRBJ1-5; TRBD1 might be the D (5 bases). The germline CDR1 and CDR2 sequences are SNHLY and FYNNEI. The CDR3 extends over 12 amino acids. V was clipped by 7 bases and J by 4 bases, with 8 bases between them. CDR3 sequence: CASNRGNQPQHF. The CDR3, as DNA: TGTGCCAGCAATCGGGGGAATCAGCCCCAGCATTTT.

The chain carries TRBV3-1 (or the pseudogene TRBV3-2) and TRBJ1-3; TRBD1 might be the D (6 bases). CDR1 LGHDT and CDR2 YNNKEL come from the germline V gene (reference sequence). The ends were cut back, 3 bases at V and 5 bases at J, with 11 bases in the middle. The CDR3 totals 14 residues. The CDR3 nucleotides read TGTGCCAGCAGCCAGTTGACAGGAAGAAACACCATATATTTT. This codes for CASSQLTGRNTIYF.

This clone is a singleton in its sample. V and J are TRBV27 and TRBJ2-5; a possible D gene is TRBD1 (7 bases). The CDR3 contains 13 residues. The germline V gene has CDR1 MNHEY and CDR2 SMNVEV (reference sequence). With 5 bases removed from V and 5 bases from J, the gap between germline ends came to 12 bases. CDR3 in DNA: TGTGCCAGCAGTCCCAGGGGGAGGGAGACCCAGTACTTC. Its protein product is CASSPRGRETQYF.

V gene TRBV24-1 combines with J gene TRBJ2-3; 7 positions agree with TRBD2. V lost 9 bases to trimming and J lost 0 bases; unmatched junction nucleotides: 11. This CDR3 spans 16 amino acids. The germline gives CDR1 KGHDR, CDR2 SFDVKD. CDR3 sequence reads: CATFPGEGVSTDTQYF. CDR3 coding DNA: TGTGCCACCTTCCCCGGGGAGGGCGTGAGCACAGATACGCAGTATTTT.

This chain uses TRBV5-1 with TRBJ2-7, with 14 bases fitting TRBD2. With V trimmed by 4 bases and J by 7 bases, 7 bases remained unmatched. This CDR3 spans 15 amino acids. The germline V gene has CDR1 SGHRS and CDR2 YFSETQ. In DNA form, the CDR3 reads TGCGCCAGCAGCCCCGGACTAGCGGGAGGAGAGGAGCAGTACTTC. Amino acid sequence: CASSPGLAGGEEQYF.

V and J are TRBV5-3 and TRBJ2-6; tentative D call: TRBD2 (7 bases). TRBV5-3 is an open reading frame, and its role is uncertain. V lost 2 bases, J lost 0 bases, and 15 bases lay in between. The CDR3 extends over 18 amino acids. The CDR3 sequence: CARSFIRGASSGANVLTF. CDR3 bases: TGTGCCAGAAGCTTTATTCGGGGGGCGAGCTCTGGGGCCAACGTCCTGACTTTC.

The gene calls are TRBV5-6 and TRBJ2-2, with 12 nucleotides matching TRBD2. V was pared by 7 bases and J by 1 base, with 5 bases of the junction left unmatched. Germline CDR1 and CDR2: SGHDT and YYEEEE. The CDR3 runs to 16 residues. CDR3 sequence: CASGGLAGLNTGELFF. The CDR3 DNA is TGTGCCAGCGGTGGACTAGCGGGATTGAACACCGGGGAGCTGTTTTTT.

Regarding this clone: The junction does not match germline at one end; this may be a read error. The chain uses TRBV6-2 or TRBV6-3 and TRBJ2-1; tentatively, D is TRBD1 (6 bases). The CDR3 loop spans 17 amino acids. The V gene's germline CDR1 is MNHEY and CDR2 SVGEGT. The CDR3, as DNA: TGTGCCAGCAGTCACTCCTCCTCCAGGGACATCCAGAATGAGCAGTTCTTC. It translates to CASSHSSSRDIQNEQFF.

This clone was detected once. This chain connects TRBV30 to TRBJ1-5; D perhaps matches TRBD1 (5 bases). Germline-derived CDR1 and CDR2 are GTSNPN and SVGIG (reference sequence). V shed 7 bases and J shed 6 bases, with 16 bases lying between them. CDR3 length: 13 residues. CDR3 DNA: TGTGCCTACGCACTAAGGGGAGGTCAGCCCCAGCATTTT. It specifies CAYALRGGQPQHF.

The V call is TRBV2, the J call TRBJ1-4; 9 nucleotides match TRBD1. J lost 8 bases, V lost 4 bases, and 5 bases had no gene match. The CDR3 totals 14 residues. Germline CDR1 reads SNHLY; CDR2 reads FYNNEI. Here the CDR3 reads CASSAGTGTEKLFF. In nucleotides, the CDR3 is TGTGCCAGCAGTGCGGGGACAGGGACCGAAAAACTGTTTTTT.

This clone was seen only a few times. V gene TRBV10-3 combines with J gene TRBJ2-7; 12 bases fit TRBD1. In germline, CDR1 is ENHRY, CDR2 SYGVKD. V was clipped by 6 bases and J by 4 bases; unmatched bases: 7. The CDR3 loop spans 15 amino acids. DNA of the CDR3: TGTGCCATCAGGGCCCAGGGACAGGGGGCTTACGAGCAGTACTTC. This codes for CAIRAQGQGAYEQYF.

This clone has ten or more counts. The chain uses TRBV3-1 (or the pseudogene TRBV3-2) and TRBJ2-7; 9 bases are shared with TRBD2. Germline V gene data show CDR1 as LGHDT and CDR2 as YNNKEL (reference sequence). The CDR3 is 16 residues long. With 0 bases clipped from V and 4 bases from J, the junction kept 7 bases outside the gene matches. This CDR3 reads CASSQDRASGMYEQYF. Here the CDR3 DNA reads TGTGCCAGCAGCCAAGATCGGGCTAGCGGGATGTACGAGCAGTACTTC.

V is TRBV18 and J is TRBJ1-4; TRBD1 is a possible D gene (6 bases). CDR1 and CDR2 from the germline V gene are KGHSH and LQKENI. The CDR3 covers 13 residues. Trimming removed 6 bases from V and 3 bases from J, with 8 bases in between. CDR3 sequence reads: CASSDSPNEKLFF. In DNA form, the CDR3 reads TGTGCCAGCTCGGACAGCCCTAATGAAAAACTGTTTTTT.

V is TRBV28 and J is TRBJ1-4; D is ambiguous. This CDR3 region has 16 residues. Germline CDR1 is MDHEN and CDR2 is SYDVKM. Trimming shortened V by 8 bases and J by 4 bases, and 20 bases separated the two germline ends. The CDR3 region has the DNA TGTGCCAGCTGTTCCTCGAGGGCAGCAGATAATGAAAAACTGTTTTTT. Amino acid sequence: CASCSSRAADNEKLFF.

This clone is a singleton in its sample. The CDR3 spells CASSQYISYNEQFF. CDR3 bases: TGTGCCAGCAGTCAGTATATCTCCTACAATGAGCAGTTCTTC. The chain joins TRBV6-5 to TRBJ2-1; D is unresolved. The CDR3 has 14 residues. Germline V gives CDR1 MNHEY, CDR2 SVGAGI. V dropped 5 bases and J dropped 0 bases, with 8 bases sitting between them.

The chain recombines TRBV5-1 with TRBJ1-4, with D possibly TRBD1 on 6 matching bases. Germline CDR1 and CDR2: SGHRS and YFSETQ. V lost 2 bases and J lost 4, with 12 bases in between. The CDR3 has 15 residues. The CDR3: CASSLGQSNNEKLFF. The CDR3 DNA reads as TGCGCCAGCAGCTTAGGACAGTCCAATAATGAAAAACTGTTTTTT.

This chain joins TRBV10-2 and TRBJ2-4, with 11 bases fitting TRBD2. The V segment lost 6 bases and the J segment 6 bases; nucleotides outside the gene matches: 7. CDR3 length: 15 amino acids. Germline CDR1 reads WSHSY; CDR2 reads SAAADI. CDR3 DNA: TGCGCCAGCAGGATAGCGGGAGGGCCGGGAAACATTCAGTACTTC. It encodes CASRIAGGPGNIQYF.

Regarding this clone: Relative to the germline gene, one junction end is altered; a read error may explain this. The rearrangement links TRBV5-4 to TRBJ2-3; 8 bases are a match to TRBD2. The CDR3 runs 14 residues. Germline values: CDR1 SGHNT, CDR2 YYREEE (reference sequence). CDR3 sequence: CASSLRTSKDTQYF. In nucleotides, the CDR3 is TGTGCCAGCAGCTTGCGGACTAGCAAAGATACGCAGTATTTT.

In its sample, this clone was seen a few times. V gene TRBV19 combines with J gene TRBJ1-4, with D tentatively TRBD1 (5 bases). V lost 3 bases, J lost 0 bases, and 11 bases lay in between. CDR3 length: 16 amino acids. CDR1 is LNHDA and CDR2 is SQIVND in the germline V gene (reference sequence). The CDR3 region is CASSIRGDATNEKLFF. The DNA for the CDR3 is TGTGCCAGTAGTATCCGGGGGGATGCAACTAATGAAAAACTGTTTTTT.